The rows below give T cell receptor beta chains drawn from one sample of a study of OX40 agonist ivuxolimab in advanced cancers. Profiled with immunoSEQ multiplex PCR; TCRdb holds only in-frame clones, not every one. The table records 80,000 or so clones, 85% to 90% of them present only once. The sequences come from CD4+ or CD8+ T cells sorted from blood, collected in a trial of the OX40 agonist ivuxolimab. All receptors derive from an adult with an advanced solid tumor such as melanoma, head and neck, liver or kidney cancer. The CDR3 runs from the conserved cysteine through the conserved F or W. The D gene is left open where the match is weak. Size tells how often a clone was seen (once, few, many) or the class of an expanded clone, and some rows leave it out.

TRBJ2-3 16 TRBD2 - TRBV5-4 CASSPRAGGGRDTQYF TGTGCCAGCAGCCCTAGGGCGGGAGGCGGGAGAGATACGCAGTATTTT
TRBJ2-7 13 - few TRBV7-6 CASSRRASGEQYF TGTGCCAGCAGCCGCAGGGCCTCGGGGGAGCAGTACTTC
TRBJ2-1 17 TRBD2 - TRBV9 CASSVAAGGRVGNEQFF TGTGCCAGCAGCGTGGCAGCGGGAGGCCGGGTGGGCAATGAGCAGTTCTTC
TRBJ1-4 13 - - TRBV7-3 CASSFGSQGKLFF TGTGCCAGCAGCTTCGGGAGCCAAGGAAAACTGTTTTTT
TRBJ2-7 13 - - TRBV7-3 CASSSLGGYEQYF TGTGCCAGCAGCTCCCTAGGAGGCTACGAGCAGTACTTC
TRBJ2-2 14 - - TRBV6-4 CASSEEVYTGELFF TGTGCCAGCAGTGAAGAGGTCTACACCGGGGAGCTGTTTTTT
TRBJ2-5 15 - once TRBV6-1 CASSEGRGIQETQYF TGTGCCAGCAGTGAAGGGCGCGGGATCCAAGAGACCCAGTACTTC
TRBJ1-5 13 - - TRBV28 CASSLGGTQPQHF TGTGCCAGCAGTTTGGGGGGGACTCAGCCCCAGCATTTT
TRBJ1-2 16 - - TRBV4-1 CASSPGLMQANYGYTF TGCGCCAGCAGCCCGGGACTCATGCAAGCTAACTATGGCTACACCTTC
TRBJ2-7 14 TRBD1 - TRBV2 CASSGQGRFSEQYF TGTGCCAGCAGCGGACAGGGAAGGTTTAGCGAGCAGTACTTC
TRBJ1-3 17 - - TRBV18 CASSPTVETNSGNTIYF TGTGCCAGCTCACCGACTGTGGAGACGAACTCTGGAAACACCATATATTTT
TRBJ1-4 15 - - TRBV15 CATIPGGGTNEKLFF TGTGCCACCATCCCGGGCGGAGGAACTAATGAAAAACTGTTTTTT
TRBJ1-1 14 - - TRBV5-1 CASSPGQRNTEAFF TGCGCCAGCAGCCCCGGACAGAGGAACACTGAAGCTTTCTTT
TRBJ2-3 14 TRBD2 - TRBV7-9 CASSPAGAGDTQYF TGTGCCAGCAGCCCAGCGGGAGCGGGGGATACGCAGTATTTT
TRBJ1-2 12 - - TRBV10-3 CAISQKDYGYTF TGTGCCATCAGCCAGAAAGACTATGGCTACACCTTC
TRBJ1-2 12 - - TRBV4-1 CASSRRQGFYTF TGCGCCAGCAGCCGAAGGCAGGGATTCTACACCTTC
TRBJ2-7 15 - - TRBV14 CASSQVTGLPWEQYF TGTGCCAGCAGCCAAGTTACAGGGCTTCCGTGGGAGCAGTACTTC
TRBJ2-5 18 TRBD2 - TRBV10-3 CAISEPALAGGRGETQYF TGTGCCATCAGTGAGCCGGCGCTAGCGGGAGGGCGAGGGGAGACCCAGTACTTC
TRBJ1-1 14 - - TRBV21-1 CASSNRGRKTEAFF TGTGCCAGCAGCAATCGGGGGCGGAAAACTGAAGCTTTCTTT
TRBJ2-1 14 - - TRBV4-2 CASSQEGRLNEQFF TGTGCCAGCAGCCAAGAAGGGCGGCTCAATGAGCAGTTCTTC
TRBJ1-1 13 - - TRBV30 CAWTRSPPTEAFF TGTGCCTGGACCAGGAGCCCACCCACTGAAGCTTTCTTT
TRBJ1-1 13 - - TRBV5-1 CASSLGPNTEAFF TGCGCCAGCAGCTTGGGACCCAACACTGAAGCTTTCTTT
TRBJ2-1 15 TRBD2 - TRBV2 CASKSGRGSYNEQFF TGTGCCAGCAAAAGCGGGAGAGGTTCCTACAATGAGCAGTTCTTC
TRBJ2-3 16 - - TRBV5-1 CASSLGQASSTDTQYF TGCGCCAGCAGCTTGGGACAGGCTTCTAGCACAGATACGCAGTATTTT
TRBJ2-7 14 - - TRBV9 CASSVDPIPYEQYF TGTGCCAGCAGCGTGGATCCCATTCCCTACGAGCAGTACTTC
TRBJ2-7 17 - - TRBV7-8 CASSLRGLGGEGYEQYF TGTGCCAGCAGCTTAAGGGGTTTAGGGGGGGAAGGGTACGAGCAGTACTTC
TRBJ1-2 14 TRBD1 once TRBV4-1 CASSQVRGPNGYTF TGCGCCAGCAGCCAAGTCAGGGGGCCCAATGGCTACACCTTC
TRBJ2-7 13 - - TRBV5-1 CASSLGVPYEQYF TGCGCCAGCAGCTTGGGGGTCCCCTACGAGCAGTACTTC
TRBJ2-7 15 - few TRBV9 CASSVGGTVTYEQYF TGTGCCAGCAGCGTAGGGGGGACCGTGACCTACGAGCAGTACTTC
TRBJ2-5 15 - - TRBV5-1 CASSVSGTYQETQYF TGCGCCAGCAGTGTCTCCGGGACCTACCAAGAGACCCAGTACTTC
TRBJ1-1 13 - - TRBV6-4 CASTSPKHTEAFF TGTGCCAGCACTAGCCCGAAACACACTGAAGCTTTCTTT
TRBJ1-2 13 - once TRBV27 CASSLRGERSYTF TGTGCCAGCAGTTTAAGGGGGGAGAGGTCCTACACCTTC
TRBJ1-3 14 - - TRBV5-6 CASSLVDRRNTIYF TGTGCCAGCAGCTTGGTGGACCGGAGAAACACCATATATTTT
TRBJ2-3 12 - once TRBV7-6 CASSLGTDTQYF TGTGCCAGCAGCTTGGGTACAGATACGCAGTATTTT
TRBJ1-6 12 - few TRBV28 CASPDSTSPLHF TGTGCCAGCCCCGACAGTACGTCACCCCTCCACTTT
TRBJ1-5 18 - - TRBV21-1 CASSKGHSRDVFNQPQHF TGTGCCAGCAGCAAAGGCCACTCGCGGGATGTGTTCAATCAGCCCCAGCATTTT
TRBJ1-4 14 - few TRBV7-3 CASSQRSRDEKLFF TGTGCCAGCAGCCAAAGATCTAGGGATGAAAAACTGTTTTTT
TRBJ1-2 13 - - TRBV19 CASSADIGDGYTF TGTGCCAGTAGTGCGGACATCGGAGATGGCTACACCTTC
TRBJ2-7 14 TRBD1 - TRBV19 CASSSRQGANEQYF TGTGCCAGTAGTTCACGACAGGGGGCGAACGAGCAGTACTTC
TRBJ2-1 14 - - TRBV9 CASSVVPGLNEQFF TGTGCCAGCAGCGTAGTTCCGGGGTTAAATGAGCAGTTCTTC
TRBJ2-3 14 - - TRBV4-1 CASSQDGSTDTQYF TGCGCCAGCAGCCAAGATGGCAGCACAGATACGCAGTATTTT
TRBJ2-7 14 - - TRBV28 CASSSWGTGDEQYF TGTGCCAGCAGTTCCTGGGGGACGGGTGACGAGCAGTACTTC
TRBJ1-5 14 - - TRBV4-3 CASSQEKGNQPQHF TGCGCCAGCAGCCAAGAGAAGGGCAATCAGCCCCAGCATTTT